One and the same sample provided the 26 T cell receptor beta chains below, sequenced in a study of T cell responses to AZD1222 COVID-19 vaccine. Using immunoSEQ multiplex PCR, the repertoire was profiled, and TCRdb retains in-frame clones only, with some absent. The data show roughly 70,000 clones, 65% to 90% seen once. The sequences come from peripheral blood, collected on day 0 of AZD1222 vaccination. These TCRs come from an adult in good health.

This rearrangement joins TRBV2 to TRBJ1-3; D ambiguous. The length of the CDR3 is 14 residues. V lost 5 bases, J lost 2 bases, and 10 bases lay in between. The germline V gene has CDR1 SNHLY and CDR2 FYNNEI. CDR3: CASSKGPPGNTIYF. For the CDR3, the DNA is TGTGCCAGCAGTAAGGGCCCACCTGGAAACACCATATATTTT.

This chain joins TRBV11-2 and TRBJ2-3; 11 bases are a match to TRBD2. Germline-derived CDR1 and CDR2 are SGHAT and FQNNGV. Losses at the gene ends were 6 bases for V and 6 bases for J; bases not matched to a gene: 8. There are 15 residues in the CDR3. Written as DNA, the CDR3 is TGTGCCAGCAGATTTAGCGGGGGGGCCGCCGATACGCAGTATTTT. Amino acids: CASRFSGGAADTQYF. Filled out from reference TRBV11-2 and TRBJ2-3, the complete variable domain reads EAGVAQSPRYKIIEKRQSVAFWCNPISGHATLYWYQQILGQGPKLLIQFQNNGVVDDSQLPKDRFSAERLKGVDSTLKIQPAKLEDSAVYLCASRFSGGAADTQYFGPGTRLTVL.

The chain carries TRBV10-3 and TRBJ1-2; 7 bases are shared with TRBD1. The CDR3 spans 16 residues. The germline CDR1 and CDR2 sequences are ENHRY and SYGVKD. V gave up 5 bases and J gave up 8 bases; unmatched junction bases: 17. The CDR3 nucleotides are TGTGCCATCAGTACCCGGGACAGAACACACCTATGGGGCTACACCTTC. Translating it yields CAISTRDRTHLWGYTF.

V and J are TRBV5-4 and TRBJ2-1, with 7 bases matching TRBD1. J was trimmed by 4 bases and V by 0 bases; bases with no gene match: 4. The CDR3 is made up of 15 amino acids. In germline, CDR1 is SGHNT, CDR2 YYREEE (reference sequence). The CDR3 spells CASSLGGGGYNEQFF. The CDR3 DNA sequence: TGTGCCAGCAGCTTGGGAGGGGGCGGTTACAATGAGCAGTTCTTC.

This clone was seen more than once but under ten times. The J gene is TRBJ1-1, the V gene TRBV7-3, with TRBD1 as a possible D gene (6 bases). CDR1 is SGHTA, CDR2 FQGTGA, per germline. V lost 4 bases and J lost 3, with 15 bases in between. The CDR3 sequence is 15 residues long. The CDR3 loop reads CASSSVGGRDTEAFF. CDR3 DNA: TGTGCCAGCAGCTCCGTGGGGGGCAGAGACACTGAAGCTTTCTTT. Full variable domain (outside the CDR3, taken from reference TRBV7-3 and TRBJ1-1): GAGVSQTPSNKVTEKGKYVELRCDPISGHTALYWYRQSLGQGPEFLIYFQGTGAADDSGLPNDRFFAVRPEGSVSTLKIQRTERGDSAVYLCASSSVGGRDTEAFFGQGTRLTVV.

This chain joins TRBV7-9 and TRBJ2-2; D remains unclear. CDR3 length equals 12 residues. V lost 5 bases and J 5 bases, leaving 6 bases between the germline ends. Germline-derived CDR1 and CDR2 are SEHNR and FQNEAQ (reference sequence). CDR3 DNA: TGTGCCAGCAGCCGAGGTACCGGGGAGCTGTTTTTT. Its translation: CASSRGTGELFF.

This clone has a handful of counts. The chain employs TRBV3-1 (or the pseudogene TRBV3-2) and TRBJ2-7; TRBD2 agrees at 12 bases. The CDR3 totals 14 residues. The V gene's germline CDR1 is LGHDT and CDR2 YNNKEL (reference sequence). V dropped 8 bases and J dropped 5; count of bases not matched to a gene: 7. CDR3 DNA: TGTGCCAGCTCTAGCGGGGGGGCGACTCACGAGCAGTACTTC. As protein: CASSSGGATHEQYF.

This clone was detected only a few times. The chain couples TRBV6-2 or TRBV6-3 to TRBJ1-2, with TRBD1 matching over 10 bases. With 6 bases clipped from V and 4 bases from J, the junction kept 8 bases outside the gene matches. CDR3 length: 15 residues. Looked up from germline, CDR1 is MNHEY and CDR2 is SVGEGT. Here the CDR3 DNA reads TGTGCCAGCAGCGACCGGACAGGGGGACGCTATGGCTACACCTTC. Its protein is CASSDRTGGRYGYTF.

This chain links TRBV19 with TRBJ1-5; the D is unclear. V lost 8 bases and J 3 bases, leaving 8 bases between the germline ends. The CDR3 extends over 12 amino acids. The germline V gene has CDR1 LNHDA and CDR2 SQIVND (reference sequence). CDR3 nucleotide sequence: TGTGCCAGTGACAAGCCCAATCAGCCCCAGCATTTT. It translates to CASDKPNQPQHF.

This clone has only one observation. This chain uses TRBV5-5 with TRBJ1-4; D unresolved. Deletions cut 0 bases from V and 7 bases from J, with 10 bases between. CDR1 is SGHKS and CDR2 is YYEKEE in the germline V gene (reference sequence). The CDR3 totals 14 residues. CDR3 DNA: TGTGCCAGCAGCTTGGATCAGGTAGCTGAAAAACTGTTTTTT. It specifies CASSLDQVAEKLFF.

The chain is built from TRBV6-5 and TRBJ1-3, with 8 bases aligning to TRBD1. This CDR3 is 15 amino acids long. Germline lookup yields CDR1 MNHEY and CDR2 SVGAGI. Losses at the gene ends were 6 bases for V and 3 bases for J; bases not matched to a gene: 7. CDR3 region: CASSPDRDSGNTIYF. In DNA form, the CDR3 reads TGTGCCAGCAGCCCGGACAGGGATAGTGGAAACACCATATATTTT.

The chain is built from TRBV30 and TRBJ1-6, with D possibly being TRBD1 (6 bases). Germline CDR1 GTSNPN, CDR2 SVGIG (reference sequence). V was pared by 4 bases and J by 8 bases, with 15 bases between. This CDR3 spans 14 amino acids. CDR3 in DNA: TGTGCCTGGACGCTTTGGGAGGGGGATTCACCCCTCCACTTT. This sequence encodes CAWTLWEGDSPLHF. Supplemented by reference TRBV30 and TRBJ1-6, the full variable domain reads SQTIHQWPATLVQPVGSPLSLECTVEGTSNPNLYWYRQAAGRGLQLLFYSVGIGQISSEVPQNLSASRPQDRQFILSSKKLLLSDSGFYLCAWTLWEGDSPLHFGNGTRLTVT.

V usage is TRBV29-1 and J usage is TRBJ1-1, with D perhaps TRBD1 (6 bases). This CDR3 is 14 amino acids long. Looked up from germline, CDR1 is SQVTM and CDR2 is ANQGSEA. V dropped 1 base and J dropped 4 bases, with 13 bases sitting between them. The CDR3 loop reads CSVEGGQIGTEAFF. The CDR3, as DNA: TGCAGCGTTGAAGGGGGGCAGATTGGCACTGAAGCTTTCTTT.

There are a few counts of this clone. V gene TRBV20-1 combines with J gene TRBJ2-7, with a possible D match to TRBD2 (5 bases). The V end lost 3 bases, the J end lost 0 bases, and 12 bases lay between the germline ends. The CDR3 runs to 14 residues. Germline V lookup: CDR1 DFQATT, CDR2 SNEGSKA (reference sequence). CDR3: CSASGPGNSYEQYF. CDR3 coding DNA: TGCAGTGCTAGTGGCCCGGGAAACTCCTACGAGCAGTACTTC.

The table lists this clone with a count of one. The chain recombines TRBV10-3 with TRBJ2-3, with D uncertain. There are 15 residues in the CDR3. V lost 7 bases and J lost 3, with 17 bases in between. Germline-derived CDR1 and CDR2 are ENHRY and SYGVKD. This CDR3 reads CAITVSPRETDTQYF. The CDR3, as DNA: TGTGCCATCACCGTGAGCCCTAGAGAGACAGATACGCAGTATTTT.

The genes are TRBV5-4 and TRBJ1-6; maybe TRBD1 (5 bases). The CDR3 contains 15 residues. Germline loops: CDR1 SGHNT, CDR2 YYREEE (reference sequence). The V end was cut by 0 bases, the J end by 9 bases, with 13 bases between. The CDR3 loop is CASSLAGRDGSPLHF. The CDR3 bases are TGTGCCAGCAGCTTGGCAGGCAGGGACGGTTCACCCCTCCACTTT.

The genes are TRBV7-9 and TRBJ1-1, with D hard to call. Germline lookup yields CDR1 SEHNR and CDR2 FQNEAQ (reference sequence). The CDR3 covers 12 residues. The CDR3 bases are TGTGCTATAGCCGGGCTGGGGACTGAAGCTTTCTTT. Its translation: CAIAGLGTEAFF. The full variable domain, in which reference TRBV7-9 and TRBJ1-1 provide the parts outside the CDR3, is DTGVSQNPRHKITKRGQNVTFRCDPISEHNRLYWYRQTLGQGPEFLTYFQNEAQLEKSRLLSDRFSAERPKGSFSTLEIQRTEQGDSAMYLCAIAGLGTEAFFGQGTRLTVV.

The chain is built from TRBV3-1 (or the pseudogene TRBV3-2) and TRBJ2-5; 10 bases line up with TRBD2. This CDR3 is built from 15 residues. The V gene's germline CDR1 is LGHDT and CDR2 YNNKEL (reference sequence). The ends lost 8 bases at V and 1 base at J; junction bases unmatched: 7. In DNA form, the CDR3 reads TGTGCCAGCGGTTCACTAGCGGGGTCCCAAGAGACCCAGTACTTC. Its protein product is CASGSLAGSQETQYF.

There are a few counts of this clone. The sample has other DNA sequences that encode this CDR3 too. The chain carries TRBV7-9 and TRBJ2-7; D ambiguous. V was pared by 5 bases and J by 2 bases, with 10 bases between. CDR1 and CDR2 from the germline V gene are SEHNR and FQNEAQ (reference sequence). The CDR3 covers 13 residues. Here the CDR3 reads CASSPPGAYEQYF. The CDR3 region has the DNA TGTGCCAGCAGCCCTCCTGGGGCCTACGAGCAGTACTTC.

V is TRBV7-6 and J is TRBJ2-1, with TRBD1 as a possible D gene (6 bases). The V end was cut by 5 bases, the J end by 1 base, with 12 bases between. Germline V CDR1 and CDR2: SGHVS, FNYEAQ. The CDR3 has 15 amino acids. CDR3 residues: CASSQQQGSYNEQFF. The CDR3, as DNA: TGTGCCAGCAGCCAACAGCAGGGGTCCTACAATGAGCAGTTCTTC.

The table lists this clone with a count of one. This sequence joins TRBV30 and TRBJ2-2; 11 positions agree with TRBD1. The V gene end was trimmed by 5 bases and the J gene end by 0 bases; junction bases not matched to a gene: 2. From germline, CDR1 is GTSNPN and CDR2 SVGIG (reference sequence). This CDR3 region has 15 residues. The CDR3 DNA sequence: TGTGCCTGGGGACAGGGGGCATCGAACACCGGGGAGCTGTTTTTT. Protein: CAWGQGASNTGELFF.

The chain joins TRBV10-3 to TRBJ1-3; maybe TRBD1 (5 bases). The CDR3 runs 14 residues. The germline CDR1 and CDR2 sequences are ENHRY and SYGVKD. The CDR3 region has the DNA TGTGTGGTGAGGGGCGGGAGCTCTGGAAACACCATATATTTT. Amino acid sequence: CVVRGGSSGNTIYF.

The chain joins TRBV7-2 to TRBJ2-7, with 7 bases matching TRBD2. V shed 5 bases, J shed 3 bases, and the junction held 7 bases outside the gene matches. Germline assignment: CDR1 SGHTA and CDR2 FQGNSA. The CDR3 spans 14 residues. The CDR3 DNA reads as TGTGCCAGCAGCCCCGCTAGCGGATTCTACGAGCAGTACTTC. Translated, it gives CASSPASGFYEQYF.

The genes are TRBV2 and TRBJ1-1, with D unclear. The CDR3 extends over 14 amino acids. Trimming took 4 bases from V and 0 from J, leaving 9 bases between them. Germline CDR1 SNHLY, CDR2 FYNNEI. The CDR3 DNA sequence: TGTGCCAGCAGTGTCGTAGGAGTGAACACTGAAGCTTTCTTT. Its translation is CASSVVGVNTEAFF.

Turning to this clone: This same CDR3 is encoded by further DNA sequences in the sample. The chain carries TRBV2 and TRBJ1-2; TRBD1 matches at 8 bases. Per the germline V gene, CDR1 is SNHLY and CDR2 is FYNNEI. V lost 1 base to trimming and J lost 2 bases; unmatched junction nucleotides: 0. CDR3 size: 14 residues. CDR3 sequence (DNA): TGTGCCAGCAGTGAAGGACAGGGGAACTATGGCTACACCTTC. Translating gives CASSEGQGNYGYTF.

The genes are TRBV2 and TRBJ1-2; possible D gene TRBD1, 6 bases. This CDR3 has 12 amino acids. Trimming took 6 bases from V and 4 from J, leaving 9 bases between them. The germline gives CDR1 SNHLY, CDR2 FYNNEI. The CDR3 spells CASSGGSYGYTF. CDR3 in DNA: TGTGCCAGCAGCGGGGGCTCCTATGGCTACACCTTC. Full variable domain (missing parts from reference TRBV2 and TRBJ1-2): EPEVTQTPSHQVTQMGQEVILRCVPISNHLYFYWYRQILGQKVEFLVSFYNNEISEKSEIFDDQFSVERPDGSNFTLKIRSTKLEDSAMYFCASSGGSYGYTFGSGTRLTVV.